This T cell receptor beta chain was sequenced in a study of CD8 T cells in Susac syndrome. At the level of the study: Sequenced Susac syndrome patients included roughly six with active disease and under ten who were in remission.

The RNA input was about 0.5 to 1 ug, and it was reverse transcribed with random hexamers. The TCR beta CDR3 was amplified by immunoSEQ multiplex PCR across 54 Vbeta, 13 Jbeta. TCRdb reanalysed the immunoSEQ multiplex PCR reads using MiXCR and keeps one entry per CDR3 protein. The repertoire holds tens of thousands of distinct CDR3 sequences, with 93% as singletons. Sequencing of TCR beta was performed on blood CD8+ and CD4+ T cells. The TEMRA cells underwent FACS enrichment, while the CD8+ and CD4+ T cells underwent negative isolation. This TCR came from a human donor with Susac syndrome. Sequencing used CD4+ T cells from PBMCs.

CDR3 nucleotides: TGTGCCAGCAGGTCAGGGGGCCTTTCCTACGAGCAGTACTTC. As protein: CASRSGGLSYEQYF. The genes are TRBV6-5 and TRBJ2-7; 8 bases fit TRBD1. This CDR3 has 14 residues. Per the germline V gene, CDR1 is MNHEY and CDR2 is SVGAGI. Germline trimming cut 6 bases from V and 1 base from J; bases unmatched to any gene: 5.